One and the same sample provided the 10 T cell receptor beta chains below, sequenced in a study of type 1 regulatory T cells. These receptors' antigens are unknown. Study-wide results and caveats: Compared with non-type 1 regulatory T cells, type 1 regulatory T cells showed a more restricted TCR repertoire.

TCRdb independently ran MiXCR on the reads; one entry per CDR3 protein. In the table there are about 71,000 distinct CDR3 sequences, roughly 20% of which are singletons. The sample comprised cultured type 1 regulatory T (Tr1) cells, either the whole culture or a sorted fraction (not recorded which). These receptors all come from a human donor in good health.

Notes on this clonotype: A much bigger clone sits one base away, suggesting this may be a read error. V is TRBV29-1 and J is TRBJ1-3; D gene uncertain. The V and J ends lost 5 bases and 2 bases respectively, with 7 bases between them. CDR3 length equals 12 residues. Germline CDR1 SQVTM, CDR2 ANQGSEA. The CDR3 DNA follows: TGCAGCGTTAACCCCCCTGGAAACACCATATATTTT. It specifies CSVNPPGNTIYF.

The genes are TRBV11-2 and TRBJ2-3; 9 bases are shared with TRBD1. Germline V lookup: CDR1 SGHAT, CDR2 FQNNGV. V lost 1 base to trimming and J lost 5 bases; unmatched junction nucleotides: 7. This CDR3 comprises 16 residues. The DNA of the CDR3 is TGTGCCAGCAGCTTAGGAGGGACAGGGCAGTTAGATACGCAGTATTTT. As protein: CASSLGGTGQLDTQYF.

This clonotype was seen a few times. The genes are TRBV24-1 and TRBJ1-2, with no clear D. The CDR3 totals 13 residues. Looked up from germline, CDR1 is KGHDR and CDR2 is SFDVKD. V was shortened by 0 bases and J by 6 bases, with 7 bases between the two germline ends. CDR3 protein: CATSDLIWDGYTF. The CDR3 coding sequence is TGTGCCACCAGTGATTTGATTTGGGATGGCTACACCTTC.

This clonotype was detected many times. This chain connects TRBV5-1 to TRBJ2-1; D ambiguous. Per germline, CDR1 SGHRS and CDR2 YFSETQ. The V gene lost 7 bases and the J gene lost 2 bases, with 4 bases spanning the gap. This CDR3 comprises 11 residues. The CDR3 loop reads CASSAYNEQFF. The CDR3 coding sequence is TGCGCCAGCTCGGCCTACAATGAGCAGTTCTTC.

This clonotype was found many times. The chain joins TRBV5-1 to TRBJ2-3; D is uncertain. The length of the CDR3 is 14 residues. V lost 0 bases, J lost 4 bases, and 9 bases lay in between. Germline loops: CDR1 SGHRS, CDR2 YFSETQ. The CDR3 nucleotides read TGCGCCAGCAGCTTGGCTAAAGGTGCAGATACGCAGTATTTT. As protein: CASSLAKGADTQYF.

This clonotype was counted many times. This sequence joins TRBV9 and TRBJ2-4; possibly TRBD2 for D (5 bases). The V and J ends lost 3 bases and 0 bases respectively, with 7 bases between them. CDR1 and CDR2 from the germline V gene are SGDLS and YYNGEE. The CDR3 runs to 14 residues. The CDR3 DNA sequence: TGTGCCAGCAGCGCCGGGGTAGCCAAAAACATTCAGTACTTC. It yields the protein CASSAGVAKNIQYF.

The chain recombines TRBV18 with TRBJ2-6; a possible D gene is TRBD1 (5 bases). Trimming pared 6 bases from V and 2 bases from J, leaving 17 bases between. CDR1 KGHSH and CDR2 LQKENI come from the germline V gene. The CDR3 is made up of 17 amino acids. For the CDR3, the DNA is TGTGCCAGCTCCCCAGGGCCCAGGGTGGCTGGGGCCAACGTCCTGACTTTC. As protein: CASSPGPRVAGANVLTF.

The rearrangement uses TRBV11-3 and TRBJ2-1; D gene unclear. The CDR3 runs to 14 residues. The germline V and J ends were trimmed by 3 bases and 8 bases, with 14 bases remaining between them. The germline CDR1 and CDR2 sequences are SGHNT and YENEEA. The CDR3 sequence is CASSLGSKGDEQFF. In nucleotides, the CDR3 is TGTGCCAGCAGCTTGGGTAGTAAGGGCGATGAGCAGTTCTTC.

Only a few counts were recorded for this clonotype. This chain connects TRBV4-3 to TRBJ2-7; tentative D call: TRBD2 (6 bases). Germline lookup yields CDR1 LGHNA and CDR2 YSLEER. Trimming removed 2 bases from V and 4 bases from J, with 15 bases in between. There are 15 residues in the CDR3. The CDR3 region is CASSQSVGGGYEQYF. The CDR3 region has the DNA TGCGCCAGCAGCCAATCGGTGGGAGGAGGTTACGAGCAGTACTTC.

The chain recombines TRBV5-1 with TRBJ2-7; 13 nucleotides agree with TRBD2. CDR1 SGHRS and CDR2 YFSETQ come from the germline V gene. J lost 7 bases, V lost 4 bases, and 5 bases had no gene match. The CDR3 loop spans 14 amino acids. The CDR3, as DNA: TGCGCCAGCAGCCAGACTAGCGGGAGGAGGGAGCAGTACTTC. Translation gives CASSQTSGRREQYF. The full variable domain, its missing parts supplied by reference TRBV5-1 and TRBJ2-7, is KAGVTQTPRYLIKTRGQQVTLSCSPISGHRSVSWYQQTPGQGLQFLFEYFSETQRNKGNFPGRFSGRQFSNSRSEMNVSTLELGDSALYLCASSQTSGRREQYFGPGTRLTVT.